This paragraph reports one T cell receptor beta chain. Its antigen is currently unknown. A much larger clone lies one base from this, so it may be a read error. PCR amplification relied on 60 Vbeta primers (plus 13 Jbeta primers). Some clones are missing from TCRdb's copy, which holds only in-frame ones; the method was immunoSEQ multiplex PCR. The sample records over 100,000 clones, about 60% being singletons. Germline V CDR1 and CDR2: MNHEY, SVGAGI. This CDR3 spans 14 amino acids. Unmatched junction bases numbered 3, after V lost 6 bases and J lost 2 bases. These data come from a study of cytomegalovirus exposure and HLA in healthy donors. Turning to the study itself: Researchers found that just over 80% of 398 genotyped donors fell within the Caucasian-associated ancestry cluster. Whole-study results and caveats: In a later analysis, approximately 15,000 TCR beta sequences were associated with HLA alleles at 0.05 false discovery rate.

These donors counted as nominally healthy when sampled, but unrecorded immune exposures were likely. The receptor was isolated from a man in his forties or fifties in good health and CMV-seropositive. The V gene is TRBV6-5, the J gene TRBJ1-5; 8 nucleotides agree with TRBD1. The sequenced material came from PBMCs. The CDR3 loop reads CASSPDRGNQPQHF. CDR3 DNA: TGTGCCAGCAGCCCGGACAGGGGCAATCAGCCCCAGCATTTT.